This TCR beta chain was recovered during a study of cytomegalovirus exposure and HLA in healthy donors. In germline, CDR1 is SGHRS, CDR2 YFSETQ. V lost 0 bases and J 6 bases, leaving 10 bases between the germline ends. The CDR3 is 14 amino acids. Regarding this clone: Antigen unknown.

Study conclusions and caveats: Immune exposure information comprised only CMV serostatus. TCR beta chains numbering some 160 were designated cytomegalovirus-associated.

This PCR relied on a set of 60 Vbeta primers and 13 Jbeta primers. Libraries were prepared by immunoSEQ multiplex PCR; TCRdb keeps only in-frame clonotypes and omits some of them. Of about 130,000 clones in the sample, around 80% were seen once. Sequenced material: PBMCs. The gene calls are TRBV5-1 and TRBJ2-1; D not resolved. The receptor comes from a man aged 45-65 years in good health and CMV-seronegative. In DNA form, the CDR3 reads TGCGCCAGCAGCTTGGCGTTGCGCGTCAATGAGCAGTTCTTC. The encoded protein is CASSLALRVNEQFF.